This note documents a single T cell receptor beta chain sequence. Its antigen remains unidentified. These data originate in a study of cytomegalovirus exposure and HLA in healthy donors. Study-wide results and caveats: As a later analysis showed, a missense DCLRE1C variant was linked to trimming of TCR beta V- and J-genes.

Vbeta (60) and Jbeta (13) primers were used in the PCR. Assay used: immunoSEQ multiplex PCR; TCRdb lists only in-frame clones, some missing. In all, the sample yields around 120,000 clones. This sequence was found in a middle-aged man in good health and CMV-seronegative. The sequenced material came from PBMCs.

CDR3 DNA: TGTGCCAGCAGCTTGAGTGGGCTTTACGAGCAGTACTTC. Translated, it gives CASSLSGLYEQYF. V usage is TRBV5-5 and J usage is TRBJ2-7, with D hard to call. The V gene's germline CDR1 is SGHKS and CDR2 YYEKEE (reference sequence). The V end was cut by 1 base, the J end by 4 bases, with 9 bases between. There are 13 residues in the CDR3.